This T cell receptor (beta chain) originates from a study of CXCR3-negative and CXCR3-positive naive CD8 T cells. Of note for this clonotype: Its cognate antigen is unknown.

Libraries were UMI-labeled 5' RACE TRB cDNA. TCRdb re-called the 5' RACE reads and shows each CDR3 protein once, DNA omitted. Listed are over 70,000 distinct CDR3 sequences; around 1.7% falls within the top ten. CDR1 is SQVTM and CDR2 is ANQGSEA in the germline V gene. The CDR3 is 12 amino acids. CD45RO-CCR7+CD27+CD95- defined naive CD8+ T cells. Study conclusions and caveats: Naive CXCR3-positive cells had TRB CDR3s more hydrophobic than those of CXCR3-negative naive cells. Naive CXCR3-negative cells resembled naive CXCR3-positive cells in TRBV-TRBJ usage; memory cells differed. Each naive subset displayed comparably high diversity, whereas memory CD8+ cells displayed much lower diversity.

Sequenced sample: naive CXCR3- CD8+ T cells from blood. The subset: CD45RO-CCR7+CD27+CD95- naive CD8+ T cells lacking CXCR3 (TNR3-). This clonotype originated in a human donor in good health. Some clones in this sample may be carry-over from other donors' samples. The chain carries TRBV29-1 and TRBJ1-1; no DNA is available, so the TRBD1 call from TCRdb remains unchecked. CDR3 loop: CSVETGDTEAFF.